This T cell receptor (beta chain) was sequenced for a study of blood T cell repertoires in COVID-19. The CDR3 covers 15 residues. Trimming cost V 4 bases and J 1 base, with 10 bases left between them. From germline, CDR1 is SGHTA and CDR2 FQGNSA. Some clones are missing from TCRdb's copy, which holds only in-frame ones; the method was immunoSEQ multiplex PCR. The sample records 140,000 to 150,000 clones, approximately 90% being singletons. This clonotype was sampled from a woman aged 30 to 39 with acute COVID-19. Sequencing was carried out using PBMCs or T cells enriched from blood (not recorded which). The chain has TRBV7-2 and TRBJ2-2; no reliable D call. CDR3 nucleotides: TGTGCCAGCAGCTACATGGCTCTGAACACCGGGGAGCTGTTTTTT. This translates into CASSYMALNTGELFF.